Presented here are 18 T cell receptor beta chains from one specimen sequenced in a study of T cell repertoires in cytomegalovirus infection. TCRdb passed the reads through MiXCR, listing each CDR3 protein once. In the table there are 250,000 or so distinct CDR3 sequences, roughly 9.1% of which are singletons. Sample: PBMCs. Source of these receptors: a human donor in good health (CMV status not recorded). Some clones in this sample may be carry-over from other donors' samples.

Many counts were recorded for this clonotype. V is TRBV7-8 and J is TRBJ2-1; the match to TRBD1 covers 10 bases. V dropped 5 bases and J dropped 3; count of bases not matched to a gene: 4. Germline CDR1 is SGHVS and CDR2 is FQNEAQ. This CDR3 is built from 15 residues. CDR3 loop: CASSQRTGGYNEQFF. The CDR3 DNA sequence: TGTGCCAGCAGCCAAAGGACAGGGGGCTACAATGAGCAGTTCTTC.

This chain joins TRBV18 and TRBJ2-3; TRBD1 matches 7 bases. After removal of 0 bases from V and 9 bases from J, the junction contained 9 bases not matched to a gene. Germline CDR1 reads KGHSH; CDR2 reads LQKENI. The CDR3 runs 15 residues. As DNA, the CDR3 is TGTGCCAGCTCACCACCTAGTGACAGGGAGTCCACGCAGTATTTT. Translating gives CASSPPSDRESTQYF.

The gene calls are TRBV5-6 and TRBJ1-1; 7 bases fit TRBD1. The CDR3 covers 15 residues. V was clipped by 4 bases and J by 6 bases; unmatched bases: 12. Germline-derived CDR1 and CDR2 are SGHDT and YYEEEE. The CDR3 coding sequence is TGTGCCAGCAGCCTAGGAGGGCAGGGGGAGTCTGAAGCTTTCTTT. It codes for CASSLGGQGESEAFF. The full variable domain, completed using reference TRBV5-6 and TRBJ1-1, is DAGVTQSPTHLIKTRGQQVTLRCSPKSGHDTVSWYQQALGQGPQFIFQYYEEEERQRGNFPDRFSGHQFPNYSSELNVNALLLGDSALYLCASSLGGQGESEAFFGQGTRLTVV.

V usage is TRBV10-3 and J usage is TRBJ1-5; no definite D call. Trimming pared 3 bases from V and 7 bases from J, leaving 10 bases between. The CDR3 length is 13 residues. CDR1 ENHRY and CDR2 SYGVKD come from the germline V gene. The CDR3 DNA sequence: TGTGCCATCAGTGACAAGGGAGGACAGCCCCAGCATTTT. Protein: CAISDKGGQPQHF.

V gene TRBV19 combines with J gene TRBJ2-3; TRBD1 matches at 7 bases. V shed 3 bases, J shed 4 bases, and the junction held 7 bases outside the gene matches. Germline-derived CDR1 and CDR2 are LNHDA and SQIVND (reference sequence). This CDR3 region has 15 residues. The CDR3 DNA follows: TGTGCCAGTAGTATTGGGCAGGGGGACCCAGATACGCAGTATTTT. Translation: CASSIGQGDPDTQYF.

This clonotype was detected many times. The genes are TRBV14 and TRBJ2-1, with no clear D. This CDR3 is built from 16 residues. The germline gives CDR1 SGHDN, CDR2 FVKESK. V was clipped by 0 bases and J by 4 bases, with 13 bases between them. Here the CDR3 DNA reads TGTGCCAGCAGCCAAGATCTAGGCAGGTTTTACAATGAGCAGTTCTTC. As protein: CASSQDLGRFYNEQFF.

As to this clonotype: One base away lies a much larger clone, so this may be a sequencing read error. This chain uses TRBV7-6 with TRBJ2-1; TRBD1 matches 7 bases. The ends lost 6 bases at V and 4 bases at J; junction bases unmatched: 9. Germline V gene lookup returns CDR1 SGHVS and CDR2 FNYEAQ. The CDR3 has 15 amino acids. The CDR3 spells CASRGKGQRYNEQFF. The CDR3 DNA is TGTGCCAGCAGGGGAAAGGGACAGAGGTACAATGAGCAGTTCTTC.

This clonotype was recorded at least ten times. The chain joins TRBV6-2 or TRBV6-3 to TRBJ2-1; 11 nucleotides agree with TRBD2. Germline V gives CDR1 MNHEY, CDR2 SVGEGT. The CDR3 length is 15 residues. This CDR3 reads CAARRGVAGGNEQFF. The CDR3 coding sequence is TGTGCTGCACGACGCGGAGTAGCGGGGGGGAATGAGCAGTTCTTC.

Concerning this clonotype itself: Just one base apart from a much larger clone, this may be a read error. The rearrangement links TRBV7-3 to TRBJ2-7; 9 bases line up with TRBD2. Germline V gives CDR1 SGHTA, CDR2 FQGTGA. This CDR3 comprises 18 residues. The CDR3 protein is CASSLVQSSGKSSYEQNF. The DNA for the CDR3 is TGTGCCAGCAGCTTAGTACAGTCTAGCGGGAAAAGCTCCTACGAGCAGAACTTC.

The V call is TRBV7-9, the J call TRBJ1-1; D possibly corresponds to TRBD1 (5 bases). V lost 5 bases, J lost 3 bases, and 22 bases lay in between. CDR3 size: 17 residues. CDR1 is SEHNR, CDR2 FQNEAQ, per germline (reference sequence). The CDR3 loop reads CASSHLRDSGKYTEAFF. The CDR3 DNA follows: TGTGCCAGCAGCCATTTACGGGACTCAGGGAAATACACTGAAGCTTTCTTT. Drawing the rest from reference TRBV7-9 and TRBJ1-1, the complete variable domain is DTGVSQNPRHKITKRGQNVTFRCDPISEHNRLYWYRQTLGQGPEFLTYFQNEAQLEKSRLLSDRFSAERPKGSFSTLEIQRTEQGDSAMYLCASSHLRDSGKYTEAFFGQGTRLTVV.

This clonotype was recorded many times. The chain joins TRBV7-2 to TRBJ2-1; TRBD2 matches 12 bases. V shed 4 bases and J 8 bases; nucleotides not matched to a gene: 9. This CDR3 region has 16 residues. Germline loops: CDR1 SGHTA, CDR2 FQGNSA. The CDR3 is CASSYGLAGLADEQFF. In DNA form, the CDR3 reads TGTGCCAGCAGCTACGGACTAGCGGGGCTCGCGGATGAGCAGTTCTTC. Variable domain in full (rest from reference TRBV7-2 and TRBJ2-1): GAGVSQSPSNKVTEKGKDVELRCDPISGHTALYWYRQSLGQGLEFLIYFQGNSAPDKSGLPSDRFSAERTGGSVSTLTIQRTQQEDSAVYLCASSYGLAGLADEQFFGPGTRLTVL.

The chain has TRBV20-1 and TRBJ2-5, with 12 bases identical to TRBD1. The V and J ends lost 6 bases and 5 bases, in that order; junction bases with no gene match: 7. CDR3 size: 14 residues. Germline CDR1 DFQATT, CDR2 SNEGSKA (reference sequence). CDR3 sequence (DNA): TGCAGTGCCCCCGGGACAGGGGGCGACGAGACCCAGTACTTC. Its translation: CSAPGTGGDETQYF.

The sample holds many counts of this clonotype. The V and J genes are TRBV7-2 and TRBJ1-1, with TRBD1 matching over 9 bases. Germline assignment: CDR1 SGHTA and CDR2 FQGNSA. This CDR3 region has 13 residues. V shed 1 base and J 9 bases; nucleotides not matched to a gene: 3. The CDR3 region is CASSLGTGVKAFF. In nucleotides, the CDR3 is TGTGCCAGCAGCTTAGGGACAGGGGTGAAAGCTTTCTTT.

This clonotype has a count of ten or more. The gene calls are TRBV7-9 and TRBJ1-6; TRBD1 aligns across 7 bases. Germline trimming cut 2 bases from V and 9 bases from J; bases unmatched to any gene: 13. Germline V gene data show CDR1 as SEHNR and CDR2 as FQNEAQ (reference sequence). CDR3 length: 17 amino acids. CDR3 amino acids: CASSLSAGGTDTSPLHF. The CDR3 region has the DNA TGTGCCAGCAGCTTATCGGCCGGGGGGACAGATACTTCACCCCTCCACTTT.

This chain connects TRBV19 to TRBJ1-5, with no clear D. Germline-derived CDR1 and CDR2 are LNHDA and SQIVND (reference sequence). V was trimmed by 5 bases and J by 4 bases, leaving 12 bases between them. CDR3 size: 14 residues. The CDR3 reads CASSWRRKNQPQHF. CDR3 nucleotide sequence: TGTGCCAGTAGTTGGAGACGGAAAAATCAGCCCCAGCATTTT.

The gene calls are TRBV4-3 and TRBJ2-5; D may be TRBD2 (7 bases). The germline CDR1 and CDR2 sequences are LGHNA and YSLEER. Trimming shortened V by 4 bases and J by 5 bases, and 17 bases separated the two germline ends. The CDR3 length is 15 residues. CDR3 loop: CASSPRWGGGETQYF. The CDR3 DNA sequence: TGCGCCAGCAGCCCTCGGTGGGGGGGGGGCGAGACCCAGTACTTC.

On this clonotype: The final CDR3 position lacks the conserved phenylalanine or tryptophan, pointing to a likely read error. The J gene is TRBJ2-7, the V gene TRBV6-2 or TRBV6-3; the D is unclear. CDR1 MNHEY and CDR2 SVGEGT come from the germline V gene. The CDR3 length is 13 residues. Trimming shortened V by 5 bases and J by 6 bases, and 14 bases separated the two germline ends. Here the CDR3 reads CASSPTLFGEQYL. The CDR3 nucleotides are TGTGCCAGCAGTCCTACGTTGTTTGGCGAGCAGTACTTA.

This chain links TRBV20-1 with TRBJ2-3; TRBD1 matches at 10 bases. CDR3 length: 15 residues. Germline V gene lookup returns CDR1 DFQATT and CDR2 SNEGSKA (reference sequence). The junction had 6 bases not matched to a gene; V was cut back by 3 bases and J by 3 bases. CDR3 residues: CSARPDRGATDTQYF. DNA for the CDR3: TGCAGTGCTAGGCCGGACAGGGGGGCGACAGATACGCAGTATTTT.